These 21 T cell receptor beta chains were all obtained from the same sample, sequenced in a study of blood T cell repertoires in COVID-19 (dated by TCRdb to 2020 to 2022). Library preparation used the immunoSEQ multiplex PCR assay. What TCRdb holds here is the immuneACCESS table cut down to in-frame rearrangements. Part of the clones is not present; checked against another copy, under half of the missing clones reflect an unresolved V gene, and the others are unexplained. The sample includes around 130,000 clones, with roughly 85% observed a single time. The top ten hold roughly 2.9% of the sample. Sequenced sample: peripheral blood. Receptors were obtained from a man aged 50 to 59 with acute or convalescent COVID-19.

The CDR3 protein is CASSLPGANTGELFF. The DNA of the CDR3 is TGCGCCAGCAGCTTGCCGGGTGCGAACACCGGGGAGCTGTTTTTT. V gene TRBV5-1 combines with J gene TRBJ2-2; D is unresolved. V gave up 1 base and J gave up 0 bases, with 7 bases separating them. CDR1 is SGHRS and CDR2 is YFSETQ in the germline V gene. The CDR3 is made up of 15 amino acids.

The CDR3 spells CASSTAGNYGYTF. Written as DNA, the CDR3 is TGTGCCAGCAGCACCGCAGGGAACTATGGCTACACCTTC. V gene TRBV7-3 combines with J gene TRBJ1-2; TRBD1 is a possible D gene (5 bases). The CDR3 totals 13 residues. CDR1 is SGHTA and CDR2 is FQGTGA in the germline V gene. V shed 5 bases and J shed 2 bases, with 9 bases lying between them. The complete variable domain, with remaining parts taken from reference TRBV7-3 and TRBJ1-2, reads GAGVSQTPSNKVTEKGKYVELRCDPISGHTALYWYRQSLGQGPEFLIYFQGTGAADDSGLPNDRFFAVRPEGSVSTLKIQRTERGDSAVYLCASSTAGNYGYTFGSGTRLTVV.

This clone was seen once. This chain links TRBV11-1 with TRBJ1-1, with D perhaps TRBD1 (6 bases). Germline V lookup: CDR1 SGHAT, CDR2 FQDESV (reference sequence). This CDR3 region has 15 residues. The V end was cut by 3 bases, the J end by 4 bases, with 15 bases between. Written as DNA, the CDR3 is TGTGCCAGCAGCTTGTCTGAGGGGGTTGGCACTGAAGCTTTCTTT. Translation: CASSLSEGVGTEAFF.

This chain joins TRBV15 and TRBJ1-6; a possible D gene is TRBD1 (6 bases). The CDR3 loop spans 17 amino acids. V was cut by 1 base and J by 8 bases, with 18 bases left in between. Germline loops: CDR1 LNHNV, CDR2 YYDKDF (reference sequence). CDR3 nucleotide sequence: TGTGCCACCAGCAGAGGCGCAAGGGGGTCTGGTCATTCACCCCTCCACTTT. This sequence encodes CATSRGARGSGHSPLHF.

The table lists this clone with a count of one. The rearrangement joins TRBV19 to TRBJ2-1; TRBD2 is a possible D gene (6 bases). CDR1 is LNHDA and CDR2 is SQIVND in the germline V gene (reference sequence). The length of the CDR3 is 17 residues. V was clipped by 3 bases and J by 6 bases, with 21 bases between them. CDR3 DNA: TGTGCCAGTAGTATCCAAGCCGGGACTCTTTTTGCCAATGAGCAGTTCTTC. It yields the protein CASSIQAGTLFANEQFF.

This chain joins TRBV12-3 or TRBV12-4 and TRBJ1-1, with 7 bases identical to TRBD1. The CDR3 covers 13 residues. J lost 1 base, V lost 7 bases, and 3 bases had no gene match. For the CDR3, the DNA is TGTGCCAGCAAGGGGGCCTGGAACACTGAAGCTTTCTTT. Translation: CASKGAWNTEAFF.

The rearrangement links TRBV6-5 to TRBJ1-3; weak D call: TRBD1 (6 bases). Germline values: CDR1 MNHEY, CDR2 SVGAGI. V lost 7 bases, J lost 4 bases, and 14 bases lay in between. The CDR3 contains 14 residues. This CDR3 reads CASTWGQKGNTIYF. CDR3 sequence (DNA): TGTGCCAGCACCTGGGGGCAGAAAGGAAACACCATATATTTT.

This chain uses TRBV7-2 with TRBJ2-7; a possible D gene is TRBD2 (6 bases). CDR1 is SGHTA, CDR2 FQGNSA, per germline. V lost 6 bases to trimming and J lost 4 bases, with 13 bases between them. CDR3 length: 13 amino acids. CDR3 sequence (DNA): TGTGCCAGCAGTAAGTTGGCGGGGTACGAGCAGTACTTC. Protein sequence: CASSKLAGYEQYF. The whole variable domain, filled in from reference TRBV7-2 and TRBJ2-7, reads GAGVSQSPSNKVTEKGKDVELRCDPISGHTALYWYRQSLGQGLEFLIYFQGNSAPDKSGLPSDRFSAERTGGSVSTLTIQRTQQEDSAVYLCASSKLAGYEQYFGPGTRLTVT.

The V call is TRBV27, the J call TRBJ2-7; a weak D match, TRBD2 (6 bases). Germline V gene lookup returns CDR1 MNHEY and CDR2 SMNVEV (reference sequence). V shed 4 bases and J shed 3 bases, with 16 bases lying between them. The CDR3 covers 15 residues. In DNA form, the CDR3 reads TGTGCCAGCAGTTCTCCCGGGACTCCATTCTACGAGCAGTACTTC. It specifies CASSSPGTPFYEQYF.

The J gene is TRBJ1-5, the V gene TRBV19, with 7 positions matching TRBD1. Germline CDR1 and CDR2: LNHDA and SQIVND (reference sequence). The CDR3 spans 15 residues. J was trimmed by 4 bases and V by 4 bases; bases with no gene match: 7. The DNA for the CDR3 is TGTGCCAGTAGTACCGCCGACAGGGAAAATCAGCCCCAGCATTTT. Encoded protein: CASSTADRENQPQHF.

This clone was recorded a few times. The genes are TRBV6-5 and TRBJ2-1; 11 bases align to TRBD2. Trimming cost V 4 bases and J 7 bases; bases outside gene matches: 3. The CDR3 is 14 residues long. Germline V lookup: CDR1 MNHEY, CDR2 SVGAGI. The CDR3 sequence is CASSWGTSGNEQFF. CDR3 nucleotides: TGTGCCAGCAGTTGGGGGACTAGCGGTAATGAGCAGTTCTTC.

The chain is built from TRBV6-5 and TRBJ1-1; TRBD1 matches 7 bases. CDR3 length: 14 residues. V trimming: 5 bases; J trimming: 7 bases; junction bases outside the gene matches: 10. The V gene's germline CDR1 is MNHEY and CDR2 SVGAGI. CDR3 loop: CASSLSGGRYEAFF. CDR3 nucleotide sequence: TGTGCCAGCAGTCTCTCAGGGGGAAGGTATGAAGCTTTCTTT.

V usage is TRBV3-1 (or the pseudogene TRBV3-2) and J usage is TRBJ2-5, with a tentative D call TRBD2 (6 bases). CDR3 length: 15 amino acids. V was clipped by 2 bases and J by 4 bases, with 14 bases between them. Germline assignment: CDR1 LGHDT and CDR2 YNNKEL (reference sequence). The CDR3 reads CASSQPQTRSETQYF. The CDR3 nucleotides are TGTGCCAGCAGCCAACCGCAGACTAGGTCAGAGACCCAGTACTTC.

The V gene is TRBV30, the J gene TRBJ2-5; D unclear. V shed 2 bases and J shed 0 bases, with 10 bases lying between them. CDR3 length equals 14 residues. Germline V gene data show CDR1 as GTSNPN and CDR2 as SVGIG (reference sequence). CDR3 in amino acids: CAWSPPRYQETQYF. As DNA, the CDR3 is TGTGCCTGGAGTCCCCCCAGGTACCAAGAGACCCAGTACTTC.

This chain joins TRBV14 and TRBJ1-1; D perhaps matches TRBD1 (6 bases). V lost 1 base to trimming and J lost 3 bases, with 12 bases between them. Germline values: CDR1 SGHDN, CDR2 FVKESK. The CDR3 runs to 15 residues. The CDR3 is CASSQVGGGYTEAFF. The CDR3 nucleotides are TGTGCCAGCAGCCAAGTGGGCGGGGGCTACACTGAAGCTTTCTTT.

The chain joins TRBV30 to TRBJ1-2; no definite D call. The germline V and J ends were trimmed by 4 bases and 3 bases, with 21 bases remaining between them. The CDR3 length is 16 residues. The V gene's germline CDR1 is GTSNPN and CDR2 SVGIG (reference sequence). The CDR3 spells CAWTFPTGLYDYGYTF. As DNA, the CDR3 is TGTGCCTGGACGTTTCCAACGGGGTTATACGACTATGGCTACACCTTC.

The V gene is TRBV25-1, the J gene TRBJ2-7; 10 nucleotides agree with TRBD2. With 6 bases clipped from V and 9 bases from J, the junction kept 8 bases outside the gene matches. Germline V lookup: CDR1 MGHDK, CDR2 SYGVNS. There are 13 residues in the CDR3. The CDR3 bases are TGTGCCAGCAGAAACACACTAGCGGGGCGGCAGTACTTC. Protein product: CASRNTLAGRQYF.

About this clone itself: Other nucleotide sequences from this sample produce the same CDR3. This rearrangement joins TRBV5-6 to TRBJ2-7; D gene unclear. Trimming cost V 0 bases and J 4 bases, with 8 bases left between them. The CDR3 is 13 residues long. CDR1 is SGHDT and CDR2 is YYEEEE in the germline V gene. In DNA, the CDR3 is TGTGCCAGCAGCTTGGGCAGATCGTACGAGCAGTACTTC. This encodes CASSLGRSYEQYF.

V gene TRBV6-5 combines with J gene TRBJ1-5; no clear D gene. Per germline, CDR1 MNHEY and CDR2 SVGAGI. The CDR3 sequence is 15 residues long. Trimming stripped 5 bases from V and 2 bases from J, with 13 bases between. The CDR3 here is CASSIASEGNQPQHF. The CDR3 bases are TGTGCCAGCAGTATAGCCTCAGAGGGCAATCAGCCCCAGCATTTT.

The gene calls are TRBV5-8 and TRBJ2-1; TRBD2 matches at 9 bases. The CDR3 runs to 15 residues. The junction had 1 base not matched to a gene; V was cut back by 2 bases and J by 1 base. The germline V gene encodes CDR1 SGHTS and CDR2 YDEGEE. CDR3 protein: CASSFAGGSYNEQFF. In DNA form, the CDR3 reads TGTGCCAGCAGCTTTGCGGGGGGGTCCTACAATGAGCAGTTCTTC.

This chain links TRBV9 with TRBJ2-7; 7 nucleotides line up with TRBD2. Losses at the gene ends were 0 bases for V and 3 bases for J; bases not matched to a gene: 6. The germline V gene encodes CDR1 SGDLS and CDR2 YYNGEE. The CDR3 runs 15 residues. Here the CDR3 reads CASSVASGALYEQYF. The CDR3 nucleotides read TGTGCCAGCAGCGTAGCCAGCGGGGCCCTCTACGAGCAGTACTTC.